This T cell receptor (beta chain) is from a study of T cells in Graves' hyperthyroidism and ophthalmopathy. Overall study results and limits: Most clonotypes expanded in thyroid above 0.001 were likewise present in blood.

CDR1 and CDR2 from the germline V gene are MNHEY and SVGAGI. V gave up 2 bases and J gave up 0 bases, with 17 bases separating them. The CDR3 loop spans 19 amino acids. As concerns this clonotype: Its specificity is not known.

It was RNA transcripts that yielded the amplified TCR beta CDR3 regions. First-round RT-PCR of the TCR CDR3 relied on the HTBI primer set. TCRdb itself ran the multiplex PCR reads through MiXCR, one entry per CDR3 protein. The repertoire has approximately 560,000 distinct CDR3 sequences, about 43% of them found once; the top ten carry 8% to 8.5%. The V and J genes are TRBV6-5 and TRBJ2-6; D not certain. The sequencing sample was made of peripheral blood or thyroid tissue (not recorded which). This TCR was sampled from a woman aged 18-30 years with Graves' hyperthyroidism. The CDR3 region is CASSYHPGQSNSGANVLTF. The DNA of the CDR3 is TGTGCCAGCAGTTACCACCCTGGGCAGAGCAACTCTGGGGCCAACGTCCTGACTTTC.